In this sample, the clone carrying this T cell receptor beta chain turned up a few times. The data were obtained in a study of blood T cell repertoires in COVID-19. Study background: COVID-19 samples collected from the United States, Italy and Spain covered acute and convalescent phases. The analysed material was cDNA or gDNA that came from T cells, B-cell-depleted T cells, or PBMCs.

V shed 3 bases, J shed 8 bases, and the junction held 4 bases outside the gene matches. The CDR3 consists of 12 residues. Looked up from germline, CDR1 is DFQATT and CDR2 is SNEGSKA (reference sequence). The method was immunoSEQ multiplex PCR; TCRdb's version includes in-frame clones alone and lacks a portion of them. The sample carries approximately 140,000 clones, roughly four fifths recorded once. The sequencing input was peripheral blood. The receptor was isolated from a human donor with acute or convalescent COVID-19. The donor label of this sample is uncertain. V is TRBV20-1 and J is TRBJ2-1; 7 nucleotides match TRBD1. The chain's CDR3 is CSASGGQYEQFF. The CDR3 DNA reads TGCAGTGCTAGTGGGGGACAGTATGAGCAGTTCTTC.